This T cell receptor (beta chain) was recovered during a study of identical twins (dated by TCRdb to between 2015 and 2016). Describing the broader study: To test whether fetal clonotypes persist, the study used deep sequencing on TCR alpha and beta repertoires from monozygotic twins, unrelated adults of various ages, and cord blood. Replicate twin experiments were performed at different times using different library preparation protocols to rule out contamination.

Library preparation employed 5' RACE. Instrument on record: Illumina HiSeq 2000. A universal primer binding site was introduced by template switching, and a unique molecular identifier was present in the final cDNA, enabling accurate counting of TCR cDNA molecules. Specific primers in the conserved constant-segment region were used to synthesize first-strand cDNA for TCR alpha and beta chains. To control for contamination, every cDNA library was double barcoded, receiving both a SMART-Mk sample barcode and Illumina barcodes. TruSeq adapter sequences, together with Illumina sample barcodes, were added in two successive PCR steps. The TCR alpha and beta cDNA libraries were sequenced on the Illumina HiSeq platform using custom primers. The authors' pipeline ran thus. MiGEC processed the raw reads to extract unique molecular identifiers, while MiXCR was used to determine the CDR3 positions. Recombination models were inferred per individual with the repgenHMM and IGoR tools using an EM algorithm. The tcR package in R was used for shared clonotype analysis, with sharing normalized by the product of cloneset sizes. To study raw recombination free of thymic and clonal selection effects, out-of-frame nonproductive sequences were analyzed. In-frame beta chains were kept once TCRdb had trimmed the public reads at Q25 with fastp and called clones with MiXCR. Here each entry gathers all rows of one CDR3 protein and keeps the most common genes and DNA. The V and J calls, along with clone size, are taken from TCRdb and not from the paper's own processing. For this sample there are some 710,000 distinct CDR3 sequences; roughly 6% appear just once. About 1.8% of the sample is taken by the ten largest.

This clonotype was found many times. The specificity of this receptor is unknown. Base-call qualities are not available, and no considerably larger clone is one nucleotide away. Only healthy Caucasian donors were included. The researchers also sequenced three unrelated adults who were not twins: a male aged 18 to 30, a male aged 50 to 59, and a female aged 50 to 59. Miltenyi CD45RO+ enrichment and human naive T-cell isolation kits were used to isolate memory (CD45RO+) and naive T cells from PBMC. A distance of 15 bases separates the germline ends of V and J, which lose 6 bases and 3 bases respectively. CDR1 and CDR2, looked up from the germline V gene, are MNHNS and SASEGT. Counted from cysteine to phenylalanine, this CDR3 has 14 amino acids. Kept here is only the CDR3 DNA, which spans 42 bases and is read in frame from base 1. General conclusions and limits of the study: A weaker excess of twin sharing was found in beta out-of-frame sequences because the signal-to-noise ratio was lowered by fewer shared sequences. Out-of-frame TCR alpha sharing in monozygotic twins was systematically underestimated by recombination models, whereas sharing between unrelated individuals was in agreement with the recombination models. Invariant T cells such as MAIT and iNKT could partly confound zero-insertion analyses, although diverse VJ usage argued against such confounding for most clonotypes. Conclusions relied on cross-sectional statistical analysis, since the same donors could not be followed over many years. Fewer insertions were carried by abundant cord blood beta clonotypes; a weaker similar trend was observed in young adult naive repertoires, while no such trend was observed in memory repertoires. Compared with coincidental sharing between unrelated individuals, an excess of low generation-probability sequences was observed among out-of-frame TCR alpha sequences shared between twins.

This sequence uses TRBV6-1 and TRBJ2-7, with no confidently assigned D gene. Sequences were obtained from naive T cells sorted from blood. The cell subset or site label on this specimen signifies: cells isolated with a human naive T-cell isolation kit. The receptor was derived from a man aged 18-30 years in good health. The CDR3 in this case is CASSLGGSHYEQYF. In nucleotides, the sequence is TGTGCCAGCAGCCTGGGCGGCTCCCACTACGAGCAGTACTTC.